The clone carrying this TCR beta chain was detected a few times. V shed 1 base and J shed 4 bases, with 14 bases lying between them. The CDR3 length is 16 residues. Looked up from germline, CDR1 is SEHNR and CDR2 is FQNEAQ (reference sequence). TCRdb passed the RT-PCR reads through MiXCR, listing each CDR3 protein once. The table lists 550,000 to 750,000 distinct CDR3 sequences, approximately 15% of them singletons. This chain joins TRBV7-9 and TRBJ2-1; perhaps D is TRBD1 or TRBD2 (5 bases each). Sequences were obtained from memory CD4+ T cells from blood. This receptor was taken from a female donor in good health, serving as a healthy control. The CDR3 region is CASSLGSGRLYNEQFF. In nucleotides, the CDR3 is TGTGCCAGCAGCTTAGGGTCGGGACGCCTGTACAATGAGCAGTTCTTC.